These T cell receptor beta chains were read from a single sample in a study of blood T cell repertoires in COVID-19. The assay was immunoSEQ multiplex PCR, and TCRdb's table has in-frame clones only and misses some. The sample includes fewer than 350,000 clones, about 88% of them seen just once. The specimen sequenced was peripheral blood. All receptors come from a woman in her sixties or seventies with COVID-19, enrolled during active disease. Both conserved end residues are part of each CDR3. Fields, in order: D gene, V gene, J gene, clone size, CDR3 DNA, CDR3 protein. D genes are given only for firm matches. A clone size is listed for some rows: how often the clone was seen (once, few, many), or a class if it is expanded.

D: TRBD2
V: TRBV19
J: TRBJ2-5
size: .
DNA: TGTGCCAGTAGTGTCGGTTTGGATAGCGGGGGGGAGGAGACCCAGTACTTC
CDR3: CASSVGLDSGGEETQYF

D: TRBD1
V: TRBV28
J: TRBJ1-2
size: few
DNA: TGTGCCAGCAGTATATCAGGGGGCGGGGGCTACACCTTC
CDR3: CASSISGGGGYTF

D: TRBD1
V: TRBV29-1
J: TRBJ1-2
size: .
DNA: TGCAGCGTTGAAGATCGACAGGGGATGAATGGCTACACCTTC
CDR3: CSVEDRQGMNGYTF

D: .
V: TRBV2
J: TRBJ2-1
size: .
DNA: TGTGCCAGCAGTGAATACTGGTACAATGAGCAGTTCTTC
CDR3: CASSEYWYNEQFF

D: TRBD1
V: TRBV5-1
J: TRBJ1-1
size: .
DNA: TGCGCCAGCAGCTTGGTCCAGGGGGACACTGAAGCTTTCTTT
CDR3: CASSLVQGDTEAFF

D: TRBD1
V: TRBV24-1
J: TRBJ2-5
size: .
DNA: TGTGCCACCAGTGACGCCGCCCGGGACAGATATCAAGAGACCCAGTACTTC
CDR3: CATSDAARDRYQETQYF

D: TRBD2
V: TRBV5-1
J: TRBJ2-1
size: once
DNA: TGCGCCAGCAGCTTGCTAAGCGGGGGGGAAATAGTGCAGTTCTTC
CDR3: CASSLLSGGEIVQFF

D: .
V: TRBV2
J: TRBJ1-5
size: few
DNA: TGTGCCAGCTACGGGGATCGAAATCAGCCCCAGCATTTT
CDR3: CASYGDRNQPQHF

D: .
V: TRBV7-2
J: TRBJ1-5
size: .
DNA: TGTGCCAGCAGCTACAATAGCAATCAGCCCCAGCATTTT
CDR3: CASSYNSNQPQHF

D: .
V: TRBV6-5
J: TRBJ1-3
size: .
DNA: TGTGCCTGTCAGCCACAGAACTCTGGAAACACCATATATTTT
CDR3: CACQPQNSGNTIYF

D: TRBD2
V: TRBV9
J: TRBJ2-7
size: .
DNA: TGTGCCAGCAGCCCCGGGGGGTCCTACGAGCAGTACTTC
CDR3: CASSPGGSYEQYF

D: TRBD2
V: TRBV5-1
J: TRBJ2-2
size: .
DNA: TGCGCCAGCAGCTTAGCGACTAGCGGGGCCGCGAACACCGGGGAGCTGTTTTTT
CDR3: CASSLATSGAANTGELFF

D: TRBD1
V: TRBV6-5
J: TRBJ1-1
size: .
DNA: TGTGCCAGCGGGGGACAGGACATCGCTGAAGCTTTCTTT
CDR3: CASGGQDIAEAFF

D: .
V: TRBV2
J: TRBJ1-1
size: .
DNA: TGTGCCACCTCCGGGGTGGTGAACACTGAAGCTTTCTTT
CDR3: CATSGVVNTEAFF

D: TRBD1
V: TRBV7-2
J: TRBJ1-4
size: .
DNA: TGTGCCAGCAGCGCACAACAGGGGGCGGGGGAAAAACTGTTTTTT
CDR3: CASSAQQGAGEKLFF

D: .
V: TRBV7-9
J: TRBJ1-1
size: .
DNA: TGTGCCAGCGCTTCGTACTCGAACACTGAAGCTTTCTTT
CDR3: CASASYSNTEAFF

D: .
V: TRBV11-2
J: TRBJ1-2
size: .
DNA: TGTGCCAGCAGCTTAGAAGGAAGGGGGAACTATGGCTACACCTTC
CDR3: CASSLEGRGNYGYTF

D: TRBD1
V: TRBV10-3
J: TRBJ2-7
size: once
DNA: TGTGCCATAAGGACAGGATCCTACGAGCAGTACTTC
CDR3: CAIRTGSYEQYF

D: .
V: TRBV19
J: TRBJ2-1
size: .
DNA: TGTGCCAGTAGTATTCTTGGACAGACCAATGAGCAGTTCTTC
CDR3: CASSILGQTNEQFF

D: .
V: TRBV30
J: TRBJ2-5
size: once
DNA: TGTGCCTGGAGTGTGGGAGGACAAGAGACCCAGTACTTC
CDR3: CAWSVGGQETQYF

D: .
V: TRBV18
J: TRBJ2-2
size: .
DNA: TGTGCCAGCTCAATGGACAGTCAGTCGAACACCGGGGAGCTGTTTTTT
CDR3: CASSMDSQSNTGELFF

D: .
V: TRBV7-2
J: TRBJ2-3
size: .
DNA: TGTGCCAGCAGCCAGGCGGGTAACACAGATACGCAGTATTTT
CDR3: CASSQAGNTDTQYF

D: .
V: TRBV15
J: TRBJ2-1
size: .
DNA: TGTGCCACCAGCAGAGATCGCGGGGGCGGGTACAATGAGCAGTTCTTC
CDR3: CATSRDRGGGYNEQFF

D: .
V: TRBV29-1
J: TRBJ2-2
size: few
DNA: TGCAGTGCGGGGAGCGGGGAGCTGTTTTTT
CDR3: CSAGSGELFF

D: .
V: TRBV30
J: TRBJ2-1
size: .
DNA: TGTGCCTGGAGTCCTGGCAGCTCCTACAATGAGCAGTTCTTC
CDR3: CAWSPGSSYNEQFF

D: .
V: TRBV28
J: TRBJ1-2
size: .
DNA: TGTGCCAGCAGTTCAAACTATGGCTACACCTTC
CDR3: CASSSNYGYTF